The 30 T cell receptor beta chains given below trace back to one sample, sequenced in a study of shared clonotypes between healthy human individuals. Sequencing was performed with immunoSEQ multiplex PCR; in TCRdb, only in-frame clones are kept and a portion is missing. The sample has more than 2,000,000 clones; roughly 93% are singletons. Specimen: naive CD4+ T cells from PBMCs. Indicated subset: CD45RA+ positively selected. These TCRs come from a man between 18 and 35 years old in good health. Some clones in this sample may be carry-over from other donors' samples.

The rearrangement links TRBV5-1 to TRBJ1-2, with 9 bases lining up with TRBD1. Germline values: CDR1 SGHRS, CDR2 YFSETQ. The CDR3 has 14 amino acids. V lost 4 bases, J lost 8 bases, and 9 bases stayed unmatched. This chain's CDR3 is CASSTTQGAGGYTF. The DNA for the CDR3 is TGCGCCAGCAGCACAACACAGGGGGCCGGCGGCTACACCTTC.

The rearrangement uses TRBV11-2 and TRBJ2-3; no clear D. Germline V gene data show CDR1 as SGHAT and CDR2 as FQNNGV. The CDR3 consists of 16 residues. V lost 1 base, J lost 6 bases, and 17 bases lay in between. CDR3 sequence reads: CASSLGPPQGADTQYF. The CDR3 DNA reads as TGTGCCAGCAGCTTAGGCCCCCCCCAAGGCGCGGATACGCAGTATTTT.

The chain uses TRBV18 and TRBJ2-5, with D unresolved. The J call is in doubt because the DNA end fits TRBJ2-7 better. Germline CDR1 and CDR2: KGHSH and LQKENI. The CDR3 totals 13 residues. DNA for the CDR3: TGTGCCAGCTCACCATCGGTCCACTACGAGCAGTACTTC. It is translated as CASSPSVHYEQYF.

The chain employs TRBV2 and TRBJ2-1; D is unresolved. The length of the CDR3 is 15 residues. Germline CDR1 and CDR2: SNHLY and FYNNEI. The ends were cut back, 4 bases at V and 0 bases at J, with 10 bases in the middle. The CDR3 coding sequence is TGTGCCAGCAGTGCCAGACACCCCTCCTACAATGAGCAGTTCTTC. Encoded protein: CASSARHPSYNEQFF.

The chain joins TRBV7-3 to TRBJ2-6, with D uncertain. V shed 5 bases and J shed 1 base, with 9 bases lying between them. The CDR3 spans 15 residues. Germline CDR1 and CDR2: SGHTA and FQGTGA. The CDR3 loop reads CASSPLGSGANVLTF. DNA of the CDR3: TGTGCCAGCAGCCCCCTGGGGTCTGGGGCCAACGTCCTGACTTTC.

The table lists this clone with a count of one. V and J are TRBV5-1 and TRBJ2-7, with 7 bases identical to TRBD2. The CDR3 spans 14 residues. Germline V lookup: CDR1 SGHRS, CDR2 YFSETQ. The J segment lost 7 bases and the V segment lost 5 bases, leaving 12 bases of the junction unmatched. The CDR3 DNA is TGCGCCAGCAGGGGACTACATCCATCCGGAGAGCAGTACTTC. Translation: CASRGLHPSGEQYF. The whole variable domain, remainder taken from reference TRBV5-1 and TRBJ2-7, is KAGVTQTPRYLIKTRGQQVTLSCSPISGHRSVSWYQQTPGQGLQFLFEYFSETQRNKGNFPGRFSGRQFSNSRSEMNVSTLELGDSALYLCASRGLHPSGEQYFGPGTRLTVT.

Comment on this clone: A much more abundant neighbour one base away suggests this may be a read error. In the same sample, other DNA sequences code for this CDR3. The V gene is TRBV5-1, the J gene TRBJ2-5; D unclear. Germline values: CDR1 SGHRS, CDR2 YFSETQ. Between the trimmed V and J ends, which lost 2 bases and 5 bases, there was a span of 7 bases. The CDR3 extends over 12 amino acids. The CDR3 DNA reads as TGCGCCAGCAGCTTAGCCGGGGAGACCCAGTACTTC. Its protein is CASSLAGETQYF.

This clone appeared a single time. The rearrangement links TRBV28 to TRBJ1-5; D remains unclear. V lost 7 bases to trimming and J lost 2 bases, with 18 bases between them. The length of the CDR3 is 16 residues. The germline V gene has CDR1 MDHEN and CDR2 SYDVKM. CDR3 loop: CASNTPGRVGNQPQHF. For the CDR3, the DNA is TGTGCCAGCAATACCCCGGGGAGGGTCGGCAATCAGCCCCAGCATTTT.

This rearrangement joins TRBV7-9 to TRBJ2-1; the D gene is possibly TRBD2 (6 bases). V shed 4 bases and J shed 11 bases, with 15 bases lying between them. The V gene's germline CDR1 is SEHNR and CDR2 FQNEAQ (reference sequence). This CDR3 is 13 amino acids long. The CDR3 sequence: CASSSQAGTQQFF. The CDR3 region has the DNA TGTGCCAGCAGCTCCCAGGCGGGGACCCAGCAGTTCTTC.

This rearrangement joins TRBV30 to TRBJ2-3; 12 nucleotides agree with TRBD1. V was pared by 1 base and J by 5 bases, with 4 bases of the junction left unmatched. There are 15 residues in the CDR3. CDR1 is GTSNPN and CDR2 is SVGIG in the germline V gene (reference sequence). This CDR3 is CAWSGDRGRRDTQYF. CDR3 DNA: TGTGCCTGGAGTGGGGACAGGGGGCGTAGAGATACGCAGTATTTT.

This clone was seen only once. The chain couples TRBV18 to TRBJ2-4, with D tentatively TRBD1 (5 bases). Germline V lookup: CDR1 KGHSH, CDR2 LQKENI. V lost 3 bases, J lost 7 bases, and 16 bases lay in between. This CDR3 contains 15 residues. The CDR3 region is CASSPLRDESNIQYF. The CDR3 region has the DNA TGTGCCAGCTCACCCCTCAGGGATGAGTCGAACATTCAGTACTTC.

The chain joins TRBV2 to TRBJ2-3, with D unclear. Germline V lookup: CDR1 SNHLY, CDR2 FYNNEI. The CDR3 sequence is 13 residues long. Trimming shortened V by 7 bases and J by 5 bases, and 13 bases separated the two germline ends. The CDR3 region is CASKERALDTQYF. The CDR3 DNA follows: TGTGCCAGCAAGGAAAGAGCCTTAGATACGCAGTATTTT.

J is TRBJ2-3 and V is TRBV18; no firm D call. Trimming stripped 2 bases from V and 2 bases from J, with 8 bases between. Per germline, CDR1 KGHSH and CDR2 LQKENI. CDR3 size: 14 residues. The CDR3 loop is CASSPYRATDTQYF. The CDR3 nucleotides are TGTGCCAGCTCACCATATAGGGCCACAGATACGCAGTATTTT.

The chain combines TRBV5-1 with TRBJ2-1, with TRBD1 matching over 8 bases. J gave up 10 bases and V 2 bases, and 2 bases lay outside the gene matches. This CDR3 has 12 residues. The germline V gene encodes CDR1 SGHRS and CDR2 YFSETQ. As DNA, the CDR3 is TGCGCCAGCAGCTTCGACAGGGGAGAGCAGTTCTTC. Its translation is CASSFDRGEQFF.

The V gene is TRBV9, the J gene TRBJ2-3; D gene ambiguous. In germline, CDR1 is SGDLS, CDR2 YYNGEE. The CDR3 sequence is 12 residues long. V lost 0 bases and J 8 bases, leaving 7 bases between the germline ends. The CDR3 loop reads CASSVATGTQYF. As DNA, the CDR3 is TGTGCCAGCAGCGTAGCAACGGGTACGCAGTATTTT.

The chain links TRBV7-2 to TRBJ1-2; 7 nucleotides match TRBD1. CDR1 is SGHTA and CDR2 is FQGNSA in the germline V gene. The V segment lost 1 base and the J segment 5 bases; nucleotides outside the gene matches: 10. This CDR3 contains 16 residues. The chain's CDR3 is CASSLERTQGVYGYTF. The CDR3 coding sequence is TGTGCCAGCAGCTTAGAGCGGACCCAGGGGGTGTATGGCTACACCTTC.

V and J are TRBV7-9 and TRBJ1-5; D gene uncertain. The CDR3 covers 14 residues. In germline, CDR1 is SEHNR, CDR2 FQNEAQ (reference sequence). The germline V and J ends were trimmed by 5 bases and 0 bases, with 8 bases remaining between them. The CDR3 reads CASSRPGSNQPQHF. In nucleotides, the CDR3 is TGTGCCAGCAGCCGACCGGGTAGCAATCAGCCCCAGCATTTT.

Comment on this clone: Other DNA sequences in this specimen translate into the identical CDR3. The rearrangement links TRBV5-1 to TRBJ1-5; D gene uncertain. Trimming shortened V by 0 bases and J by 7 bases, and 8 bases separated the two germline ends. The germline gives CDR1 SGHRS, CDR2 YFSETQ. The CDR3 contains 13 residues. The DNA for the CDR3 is TGCGCCAGCAGCTTGGAAACGGGGCAGCCCCAGCATTTT. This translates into CASSLETGQPQHF.

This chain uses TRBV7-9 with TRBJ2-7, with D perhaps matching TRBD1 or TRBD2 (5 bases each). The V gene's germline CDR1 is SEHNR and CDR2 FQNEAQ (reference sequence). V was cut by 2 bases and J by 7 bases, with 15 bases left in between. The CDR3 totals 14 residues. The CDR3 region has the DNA TGTGCCAGCAGCTTACCGGGACCCCTACAGGAGCAGTACTTC. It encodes CASSLPGPLQEQYF. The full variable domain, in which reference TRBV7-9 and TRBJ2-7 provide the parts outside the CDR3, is DTGVSQNPRHKITKRGQNVTFRCDPISEHNRLYWYRQTLGQGPEFLTYFQNEAQLEKSRLLSDRFSAERPKGSFSTLEIQRTEQGDSAMYLCASSLPGPLQEQYFGPGTRLTVT.

The CDR3 nucleotides are TGCGCCAGCAGCCCGGACAGGGCCCCCAATGAGCAGTTCTTC. It is translated as CASSPDRAPNEQFF. This chain connects TRBV5-1 to TRBJ2-1, with 8 bases fitting TRBD1. V was pared by 4 bases and J by 6 bases, with 6 bases of the junction left unmatched. CDR1 and CDR2 from the germline V gene are SGHRS and YFSETQ. CDR3 length: 14 residues.

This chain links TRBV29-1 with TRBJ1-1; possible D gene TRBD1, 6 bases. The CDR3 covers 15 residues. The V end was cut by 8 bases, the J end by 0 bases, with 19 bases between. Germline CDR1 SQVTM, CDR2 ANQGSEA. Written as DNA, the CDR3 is TGCAGCACCCAGCGACAGGCTAAAATGAACACTGAAGCTTTCTTT. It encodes CSTQRQAKMNTEAFF.

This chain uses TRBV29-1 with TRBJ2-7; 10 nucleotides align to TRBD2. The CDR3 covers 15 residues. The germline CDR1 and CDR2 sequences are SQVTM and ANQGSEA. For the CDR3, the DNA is TGCAGGAACCTGGCCCCGCTAGCGGGAGTGGGCGAGCAGTACTTC. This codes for CRNLAPLAGVGEQYF.

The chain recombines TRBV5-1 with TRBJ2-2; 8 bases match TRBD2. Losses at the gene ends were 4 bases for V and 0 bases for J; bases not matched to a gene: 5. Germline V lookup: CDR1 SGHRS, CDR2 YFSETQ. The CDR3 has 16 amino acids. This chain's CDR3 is CASSTDSGTNTGELFF. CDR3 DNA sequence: TGCGCCAGCAGCACGGATAGCGGGACGAACACCGGGGAGCTGTTTTTT.

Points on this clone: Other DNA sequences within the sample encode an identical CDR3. This CDR3 is CASSPGTGYEQYF. CDR3 coding DNA: TGTGCCAGCTCACCCGGGACGGGGTACGAGCAGTACTTC. This chain links TRBV18 with TRBJ2-7, with D perhaps TRBD1 or TRBD2 (5 bases each). The CDR3 length is 13 residues. Between the trimmed V and J ends, which lost 3 bases and 4 bases, there was a span of 10 bases. Germline V gene sequence: CDR1 KGHSH, CDR2 LQKENI.

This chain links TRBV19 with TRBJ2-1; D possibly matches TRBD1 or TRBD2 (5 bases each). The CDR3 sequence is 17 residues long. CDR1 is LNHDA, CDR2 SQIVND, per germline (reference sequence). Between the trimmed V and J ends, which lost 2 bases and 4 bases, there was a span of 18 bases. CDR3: CASSIRAGTLSYNEQFF. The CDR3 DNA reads TGTGCCAGTAGTATACGTGCCGGGACCCTCTCGTACAATGAGCAGTTCTTC.

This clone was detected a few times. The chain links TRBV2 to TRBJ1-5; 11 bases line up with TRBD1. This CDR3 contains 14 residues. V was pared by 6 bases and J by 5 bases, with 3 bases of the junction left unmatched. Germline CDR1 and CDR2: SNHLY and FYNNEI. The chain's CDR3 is CASSGTGGHQPQHF. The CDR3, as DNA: TGTGCCAGCAGCGGGACAGGGGGTCATCAGCCCCAGCATTTT. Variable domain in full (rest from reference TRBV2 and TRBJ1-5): EPEVTQTPSHQVTQMGQEVILRCVPISNHLYFYWYRQILGQKVEFLVSFYNNEISEKSEIFDDQFSVERPDGSNFTLKIRSTKLEDSAMYFCASSGTGGHQPQHFGDGTRLSIL.

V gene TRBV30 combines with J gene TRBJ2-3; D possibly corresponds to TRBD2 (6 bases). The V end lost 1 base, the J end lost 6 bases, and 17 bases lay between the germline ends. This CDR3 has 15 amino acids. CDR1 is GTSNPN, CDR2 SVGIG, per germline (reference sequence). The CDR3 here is CAWSGRGGEVDTQYF. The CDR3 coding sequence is TGTGCCTGGAGTGGCCGAGGCGGGGAGGTCGATACGCAGTATTTT.

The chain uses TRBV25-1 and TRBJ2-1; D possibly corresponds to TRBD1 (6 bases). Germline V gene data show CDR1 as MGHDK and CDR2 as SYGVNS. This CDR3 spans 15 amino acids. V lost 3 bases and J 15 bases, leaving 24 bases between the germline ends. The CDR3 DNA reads TGTGCCAGCAGTGATCTTTTTAGGGGGAAGCCGTTCTTGTTCTTC. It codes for CASSDLFRGKPFLFF.

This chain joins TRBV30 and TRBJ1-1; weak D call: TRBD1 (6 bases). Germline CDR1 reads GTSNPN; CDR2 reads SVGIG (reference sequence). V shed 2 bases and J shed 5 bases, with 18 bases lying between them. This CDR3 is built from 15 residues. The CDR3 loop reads CAWSQEGGSETEAFF. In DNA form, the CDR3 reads TGTGCCTGGAGTCAAGAAGGGGGTTCGGAGACTGAAGCTTTCTTT.

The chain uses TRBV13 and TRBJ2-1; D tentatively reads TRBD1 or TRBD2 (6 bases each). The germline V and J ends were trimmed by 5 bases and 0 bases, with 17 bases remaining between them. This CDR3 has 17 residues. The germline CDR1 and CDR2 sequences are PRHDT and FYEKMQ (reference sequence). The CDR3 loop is CASSIRGTYFSYNEQFF. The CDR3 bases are TGTGCCAGCAGCATCCGCGGGACATACTTCTCCTACAATGAGCAGTTCTTC. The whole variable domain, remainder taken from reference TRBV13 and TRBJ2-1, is AAGVIQSPRHLIKEKRETATLKCYPIPRHDTVYWYQQGPGQDPQFLISFYEKMQSDKGSIPDRFSAQQFSDYHSELNMSSLELGDSALYFCASSIRGTYFSYNEQFFGPGTRLTVL.